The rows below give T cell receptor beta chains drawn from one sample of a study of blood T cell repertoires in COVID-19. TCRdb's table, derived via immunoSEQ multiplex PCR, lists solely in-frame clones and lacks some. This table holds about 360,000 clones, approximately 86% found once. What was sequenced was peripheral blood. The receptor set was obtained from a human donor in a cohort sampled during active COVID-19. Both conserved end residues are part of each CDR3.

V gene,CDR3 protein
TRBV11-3,CASSPRTSGGRHEQFF
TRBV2,CASSEAHDRRNTIYF
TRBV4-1,CASSREDSSKTQYF
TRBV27,CASSFGAGGEPQHF
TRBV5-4,CASSLDGRALLKTQYF
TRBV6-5,CASRTAVNEKLFF
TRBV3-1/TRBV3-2,CASSQVSGVTDTQYF
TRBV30,CAWSSPLAPYISGELFF
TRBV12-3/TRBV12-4,CASSFTVYEQYF
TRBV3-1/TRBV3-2,CASSQVAGQGWSPLHF
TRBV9,CASSVGDSSYEQYF
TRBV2,CASSWDRNSYEQYF
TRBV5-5,CASSLEGASNSPLHF
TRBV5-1,CASSLATPWLGLAGQETQYF
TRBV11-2,CASSLGGTHYEQYF
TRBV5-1,CASSRLPGEKITEAFF
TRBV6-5,CASRRDLAGTQYF
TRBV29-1,CSVDRTGQETQYF
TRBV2,CASSDPRGQANEKLFF
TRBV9,CASSGGLAGGREETQYF
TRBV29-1,CSVEEGDTEAFF
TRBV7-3,CASSLYPDSEAFF
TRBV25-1,CASSETPRLAGEETQYF
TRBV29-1,CSVARTEDYEQYF
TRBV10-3,CAIRGAGPPNQPQHF
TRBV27,CATQSHRQETQYF
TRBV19,CASTRQTEAFF
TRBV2,CASKATSGSSYNEQFF
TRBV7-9,CASSLGYDGTTISYEQYF
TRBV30,CAWVPWRGTNQETQYF
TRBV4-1,CASSHLGTGTLFF
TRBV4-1,CASSHGLAGVYEQYF
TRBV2,CASSPGLAGVNEQFF
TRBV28,CASETTGQTSEQYF
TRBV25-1,CASSDDSRDIQYF
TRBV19,CASSMGQGVGNSPLHF
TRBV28,CASSPVRDRGNEQFF